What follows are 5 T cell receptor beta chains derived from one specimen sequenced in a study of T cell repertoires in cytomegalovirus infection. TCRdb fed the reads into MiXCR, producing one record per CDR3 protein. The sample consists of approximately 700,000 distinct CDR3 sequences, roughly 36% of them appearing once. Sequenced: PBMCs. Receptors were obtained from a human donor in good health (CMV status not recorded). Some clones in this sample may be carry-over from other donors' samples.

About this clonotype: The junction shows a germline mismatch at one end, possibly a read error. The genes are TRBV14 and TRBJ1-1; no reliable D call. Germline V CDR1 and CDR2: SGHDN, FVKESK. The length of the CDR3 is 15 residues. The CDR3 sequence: CVSSQDRGWNTEAFF. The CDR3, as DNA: TGTGTCAGCAGCCAAGATCGAGGGTGGAACACTGAAGCTTTCTTT.

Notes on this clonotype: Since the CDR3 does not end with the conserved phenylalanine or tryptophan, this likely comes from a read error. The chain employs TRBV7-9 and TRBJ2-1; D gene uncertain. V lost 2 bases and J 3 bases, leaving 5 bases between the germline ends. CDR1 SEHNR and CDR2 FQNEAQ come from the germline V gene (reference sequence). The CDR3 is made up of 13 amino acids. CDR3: CASSLSNYNEQFL. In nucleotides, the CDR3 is TGTGCCAGCAGCTTAAGTAACTACAATGAGCAGTTCTTA.

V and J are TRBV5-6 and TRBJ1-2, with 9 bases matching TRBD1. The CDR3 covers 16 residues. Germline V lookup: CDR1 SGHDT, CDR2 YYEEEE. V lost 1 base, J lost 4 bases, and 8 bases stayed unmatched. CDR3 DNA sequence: TGTGCCAGCAGCTTGAGGACAGGGGCCCACCCCTATGGCTACACCTTC. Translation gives CASSLRTGAHPYGYTF.

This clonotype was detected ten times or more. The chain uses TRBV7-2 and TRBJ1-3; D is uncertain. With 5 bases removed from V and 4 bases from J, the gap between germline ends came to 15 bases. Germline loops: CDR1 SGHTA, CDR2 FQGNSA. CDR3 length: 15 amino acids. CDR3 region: CASSPTGYSGNTIYF. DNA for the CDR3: TGTGCCAGCAGCCCAACTGGGTATTCGGGAAACACCATATATTTT.

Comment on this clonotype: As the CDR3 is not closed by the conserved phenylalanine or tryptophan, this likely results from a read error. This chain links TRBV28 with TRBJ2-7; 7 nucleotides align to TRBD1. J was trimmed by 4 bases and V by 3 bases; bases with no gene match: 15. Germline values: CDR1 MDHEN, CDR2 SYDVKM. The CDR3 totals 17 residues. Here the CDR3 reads CASSFVGRRQGGYEQYL. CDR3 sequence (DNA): TGTGCCAGCAGTTTTGTGGGTCGGCGACAGGGTGGATACGAGCAGTACTTA.